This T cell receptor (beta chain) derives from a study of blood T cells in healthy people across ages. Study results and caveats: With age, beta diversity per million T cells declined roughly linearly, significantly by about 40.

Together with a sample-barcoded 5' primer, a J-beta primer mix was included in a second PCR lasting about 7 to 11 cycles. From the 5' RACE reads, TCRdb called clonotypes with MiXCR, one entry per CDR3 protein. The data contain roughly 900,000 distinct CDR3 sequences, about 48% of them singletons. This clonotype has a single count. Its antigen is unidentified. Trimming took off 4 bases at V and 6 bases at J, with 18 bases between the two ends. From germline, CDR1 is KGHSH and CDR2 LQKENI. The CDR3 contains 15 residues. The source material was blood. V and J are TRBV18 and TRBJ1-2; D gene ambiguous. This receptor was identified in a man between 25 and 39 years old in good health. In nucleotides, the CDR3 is TGTGCCAGCTCACAGCCCTCGGGCCCAACTGATGGCTACACCTTC. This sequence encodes CASSQPSGPTDGYTF.